Listed below are T cell receptor beta chains from one sample, sequenced in a study of monozygotic twins with inflammatory bowel disease. TCRdb re-called the 5' RACE reads, yielding one record per CDR3 amino acid sequence without DNA. Its table records about 450,000 distinct CDR3 sequences. Material: blood. Receptor source: a human donor with ulcerative colitis or Crohn's disease, or a healthy co-twin of an affected twin (not recorded which). Each CDR3 is given with its conserved first and last residue.

V,J,CDR3
TRBV12-3/TRBV12-4,TRBJ1-1,CASSSVGHGGTEAFF
TRBV19,TRBJ2-1,CASSPVSTGTEQFF
TRBV7-8,TRBJ2-2,CASSFRGSTGELFF
TRBV20-1,TRBJ2-7,CSVDKGHTGTSVMAYEQYF
TRBV5-1,TRBJ2-1,CASSWGQGLNEQFF
TRBV7-3,TRBJ2-1,CASSLEGFSGNEQFF
TRBV12-3/TRBV12-4,TRBJ1-2,CASTEGGYGYTF
TRBV4-1,TRBJ1-6,CASSQDSTGGGSPLHF
TRBV5-1,TRBJ2-7,CASKRDLSYEQYF
TRBV27,TRBJ1-6,CASSYSIRQGASYNSPLHF
TRBV19,TRBJ2-1,CASSTLLVGHNEQFF
TRBV11-2,TRBJ2-7,CASSDPTRTGFAVSYEQYF
TRBV20-1,TRBJ2-7,CSAPSYRGDGEQYF
TRBV14,TRBJ2-5,CASSQELAGYQETQYF
TRBV18,TRBJ2-7,CASSPVGPGTSFYEQYF
TRBV7-2,TRBJ1-3,CASSFESTGNTIYF
TRBV29-1,TRBJ2-1,CSVEGLADEQFF
TRBV6-2/TRBV6-3,TRBJ2-1,CASRGQGAVDEQFF
TRBV6-2/TRBV6-3,TRBJ2-2,CASSYYDTGELFF
TRBV19,TRBJ2-6,CASSIGSRQTSGANVLTF
TRBV6-1,TRBJ1-2,CASGATGRDYGYTF
TRBV5-4,TRBJ2-3,CASSPSKAGGPYTQYF
TRBV4-1,TRBJ2-5,CASSQDGRGAMTQYF
TRBV11-1,TRBJ2-1,CASSHDRGDQGYEQFF
TRBV7-9,TRBJ2-7,CASSRSTDAHEQYF
TRBV5-1,TRBJ2-2,CASRQTSGGQTGELFF
TRBV7-9,TRBJ2-5,CASSLAWGQDLGETQYF
TRBV18,TRBJ2-7,CASSPTSGGSYEQYF
TRBV3-1,TRBJ1-2,CASSHLEGYTF
TRBV5-1,TRBJ2-1,CASSLPPSGGANEQFF
TRBV24-1,TRBJ1-5,CATSDPNQPQHF
TRBV9,TRBJ1-6,CASSVAGGDSPLHF
TRBV7-2,TRBJ2-7,CASSLRGSNWEQYF
TRBV20-1,TRBJ2-3,CSASPQGARTDTQYF
TRBV6-1,TRBJ2-1,CASSGFRGYLREYNEQFF
TRBV20-1,TRBJ2-5,CSAIDGSGEGETQYF
TRBV20-1,TRBJ2-3,CSVSPGTRGPDTQYF
TRBV29-1,TRBJ2-3,CSVQGSTPTDTQYF
TRBV20-1,TRBJ2-1,CSASRGEEQFF
TRBV30,TRBJ2-3,CAWSSGFSTDTQYF
TRBV5-1,TRBJ1-2,CASSPSPRPGDYGYTF
TRBV20-1,TRBJ1-2,CSAPVARGYTF
TRBV6-1,TRBJ1-6,CASTPRGRQSLTSGSPLHF
TRBV5-1,TRBJ2-7,CASSQGQLEQYF
TRBV20-1,TRBJ1-5,CSAQGNGNQPQHF
TRBV18,TRBJ1-1,CASSLGNREVTEAFF
TRBV7-2,TRBJ1-1,CASSLGQRWTEAFF
TRBV6-1,TRBJ2-1,CASIVAGADNEQFF